The 27 T cell receptor beta chains below all came from one sample that was sequenced in a study of spatial heterogeneity in lung cancer. Time point: sample taken at primary tumor resection. TCRdb called the 5' RACE reads again in MiXCR, with one record for every CDR3 protein. The repertoire consists of more than 35,000 distinct CDR3 sequences, with 5% to 5.5% occurring once and the leading ten covering just over 25%. The sequencing here drew on PBMCs, taken at surgery. The source is a female donor with early-stage non-small cell lung cancer.

This clonotype was picked up many times. The rearrangement links TRBV20-1 to TRBJ2-7; TRBD1 matches 8 bases. With 0 bases clipped from V and 2 bases from J, the junction kept 9 bases outside the gene matches. The germline CDR1 and CDR2 sequences are DFQATT and SNEGSKA (reference sequence). This CDR3 has 16 amino acids. The CDR3 region is CSARDLGQGGAYEQYF. The CDR3 nucleotides read TGCAGTGCTAGAGATCTAGGACAGGGTGGCGCCTACGAGCAGTACTTC.

This clonotype has just a few counts. The chain uses TRBV12-3 or TRBV12-4 and TRBJ1-5; 7 positions match TRBD1. The CDR3 sequence is 13 residues long. V shed 2 bases and J 11 bases; nucleotides not matched to a gene: 6. CDR3 residues: CASSLSQGQTQHF. CDR3 nucleotides: TGTGCCAGCAGTTTATCACAGGGGCAGACCCAGCATTTT.

This clonotype was seen at least ten times. This chain connects TRBV28 to TRBJ2-7; D gene uncertain. The germline V and J ends were trimmed by 8 bases and 1 base, with 9 bases remaining between them. The V gene's germline CDR1 is MDHEN and CDR2 SYDVKM. The CDR3 sequence is 12 residues long. Here the CDR3 reads CASRQGSYEQYF. In DNA, the CDR3 is TGTGCCAGCCGGCAAGGTTCCTACGAGCAGTACTTC.

This clonotype has more than one count but fewer than ten. The genes are TRBV2 and TRBJ1-2; the match to TRBD1 covers 8 bases. Germline values: CDR1 SNHLY, CDR2 FYNNEI. J gave up 4 bases and V 3 bases, and 22 bases lay outside the gene matches. The CDR3 covers 20 residues. CDR3 loop: CASSDRAGTGYTPFGYGYTF. CDR3 DNA: TGTGCCAGCAGTGATCGAGCCGGGACAGGTTATACTCCCTTTGGCTATGGCTACACCTTC.

This clonotype has ten or more counts. The V and J genes are TRBV18 and TRBJ2-6; D call uncertain. V was cut by 3 bases and J by 0 bases, with 6 bases left in between. The CDR3 spans 15 residues. Germline V lookup: CDR1 KGHSH, CDR2 LQKENI. Written as DNA, the CDR3 is TGTGCCAGCTCACCCCCCCACTCTGGGGCCAACGTCCTGACTTTC. Protein sequence: CASSPPHSGANVLTF.

This clonotype was found many times. The rearrangement uses TRBV9 and TRBJ1-4; tentative D call: TRBD1 (6 bases). Trimming removed 4 bases at V and 8 bases at J, with 21 bases between. The CDR3 covers 16 residues. From germline, CDR1 is SGDLS and CDR2 YYNGEE. The CDR3 DNA sequence: TGTGCCAGCAGCTACAGGTTATCGGGACACGACGAAAAACTGTTTTTT. Residues: CASSYRLSGHDEKLFF.

Concerning this clonotype itself: This clone may be a read error of a much larger clone one base away. The chain employs TRBV7-6 and TRBJ1-4, with D tentatively TRBD1 (5 bases). CDR1 and CDR2 (germline): SGHVS, FNYEAQ. The CDR3 contains 14 residues. Trimming removed 3 bases at V and 10 bases at J, with 15 bases between. The CDR3 is CASSLEGRGGKLFF. CDR3 nucleotide sequence: TGTGCCAGCAGCTTGGAGGGGCGCGGTGGAAAACTGTTTTTT.

This clonotype was recorded at least ten times. The V and J genes are TRBV19 and TRBJ2-7; D remains ambiguous. Germline CDR1 is LNHDA and CDR2 is SQIVND (reference sequence). V was clipped by 5 bases and J by 2 bases, with 10 bases between them. This CDR3 comprises 13 residues. CDR3 DNA: TGTGCCAGTAGTCCTCCAGGTACCTACGAGCAGTACTTC. Translated, it gives CASSPPGTYEQYF.

This clonotype was detected a few times. J is TRBJ2-7 and V is TRBV7-2; perhaps TRBD2 as D (7 bases). V lost 1 base and J 6 bases, leaving 13 bases between the germline ends. The CDR3 has 14 residues. Germline values: CDR1 SGHTA, CDR2 FQGNSA. The DNA of the CDR3 is TGTGCCAGCAGCTTAGTGGGGGGGCCCGGCGAGCAGTACTTC. It translates to CASSLVGGPGEQYF. Full variable domain (rest looked up from reference TRBV7-2 and TRBJ2-7): GAGVSQSPSNKVTEKGKDVELRCDPISGHTALYWYRQSLGQGLEFLIYFQGNSAPDKSGLPSDRFSAERTGGSVSTLTIQRTQQEDSAVYLCASSLVGGPGEQYFGPGTRLTVT.

This clonotype was counted at least ten times. The chain couples TRBV7-6 to TRBJ2-5, with D perhaps TRBD2 (6 bases). V lost 5 bases and J lost 4, with 14 bases in between. The CDR3 has 14 residues. The germline CDR1 and CDR2 sequences are SGHVS and FNYEAQ. DNA for the CDR3: TGTGCCAGCAGCCTCGGGAGTTGGGGAGAGACCCAGTACTTC. As protein: CASSLGSWGETQYF. The full variable domain, rest sourced from reference TRBV7-6 and TRBJ2-5, is GAGVSQSPRYKVTKRGQDVALRCDPISGHVSLYWYRQALGQGPEFLTYFNYEAQQDKSGLPNDRFSAERPEGSISTLTIQRTEQRDSAMYRCASSLGSWGETQYFGPGTRLLVL.

There are many counts of this clonotype. The chain recombines TRBV7-9 with TRBJ2-2, with D unresolved. There are 11 residues in the CDR3. CDR1 and CDR2 from the germline V gene are SEHNR and FQNEAQ (reference sequence). Trimming pared 6 bases from V and 5 bases from J, leaving 4 bases between. CDR3 sequence (DNA): TGTGCCAGCAGTGCTACCGGGGAGCTGTTTTTT. Protein sequence: CASSATGELFF.

The chain uses TRBV9 and TRBJ1-6; weak D call: TRBD1 (6 bases). The V gene's germline CDR1 is SGDLS and CDR2 YYNGEE. Trimming removed 0 bases at V and 10 bases at J, with 14 bases between. The CDR3 covers 15 residues. DNA of the CDR3: TGTGCCAGCAGCGTAGGAGGGGGGGCAGTATCACCCCTCCACTTT. Translating it yields CASSVGGGAVSPLHF.

This clonotype appeared a few times. The chain recombines TRBV6-5 with TRBJ2-7, with 8 bases identical to TRBD1. This CDR3 contains 15 residues. V trimming: 5 bases; J trimming: 0 bases; junction bases outside the gene matches: 6. Germline V CDR1 and CDR2: MNHEY, SVGAGI. The CDR3 is CASSLTGGFSYEQYF. DNA of the CDR3: TGTGCCAGCAGTCTCACAGGGGGTTTCTCCTACGAGCAGTACTTC.

In its sample, this clonotype was seen many times. The chain carries TRBV5-4 and TRBJ2-5; TRBD2 aligns across 13 bases. V dropped 3 bases and J dropped 3; count of bases not matched to a gene: 11. The CDR3 loop spans 18 amino acids. Germline assignment: CDR1 SGHNT and CDR2 YYREEE (reference sequence). The CDR3 region is CASSSFGLAGVDEETQYF. The DNA of the CDR3 is TGTGCCAGCAGCTCCTTCGGACTAGCGGGGGTAGACGAAGAGACCCAGTACTTC.

In regard to this clonotype: This may arise from a read error, as a much more abundant clone is one base away. The chain employs TRBV19 and TRBJ2-3; D uncertain. The CDR3 length is 11 residues. Germline values: CDR1 LNHDA, CDR2 SQIVND (reference sequence). In DNA form, the CDR3 reads TGTGCCAGTAGAGAAACAGAAACGCAGTATTTT. Residues: CASRETETQYF.

This clonotype was recorded many times. The chain carries TRBV9 and TRBJ1-1; 7 nucleotides align to TRBD1. CDR3 size: 15 residues. From germline, CDR1 is SGDLS and CDR2 YYNGEE. Trimming cost V 5 bases and J 4 bases; bases outside gene matches: 11. This CDR3 is CASSTTGKAGTEAFF. The CDR3 DNA reads as TGTGCCAGCAGTACGACAGGGAAGGCGGGCACTGAAGCTTTCTTT.

There are many counts of this clonotype. The V call is TRBV25-1, the J call TRBJ1-6; a possible D gene is TRBD1 (5 bases). The CDR3 has 18 amino acids. Germline V gene data show CDR1 as MGHDK and CDR2 as SYGVNS. Trimming stripped 0 bases from V and 7 bases from J, with 19 bases between. Here the CDR3 DNA reads TGTGCCAGCAGTGAATATAATAGGGGCCTTAAGGGGAATTCACCCCTCCACTTT. It is translated as CASSEYNRGLKGNSPLHF.

The sample holds many counts of this clonotype. This chain joins TRBV20-1 and TRBJ2-5; TRBD1 matches 7 bases. This CDR3 spans 15 amino acids. Unmatched junction bases numbered 18, after V lost 4 bases and J lost 10 bases. Germline assignment: CDR1 DFQATT and CDR2 SNEGSKA (reference sequence). CDR3 sequence reads: CSATLARTGVLDQYF. In DNA form, the CDR3 reads TGCAGTGCTACCTTAGCCCGGACAGGAGTCCTAGACCAGTACTTC.

This clonotype was recorded many times. The chain joins TRBV7-9 to TRBJ2-5; no definite D call. V dropped 1 base and J dropped 4 bases, with 10 bases sitting between them. The CDR3 runs to 14 residues. The germline gives CDR1 SEHNR, CDR2 FQNEAQ (reference sequence). The CDR3 nucleotides read TGTGCCAGCAGCTTAGTAACCAACCGAGAGACCCAGTACTTC. The encoded protein is CASSLVTNRETQYF.

This clonotype was seen only a few times. The V call is TRBV9, the J call TRBJ2-5; 8 bases agree with TRBD2. After removal of 4 bases from V and 5 bases from J, the junction contained 10 bases not matched to a gene. CDR1 is SGDLS, CDR2 YYNGEE, per germline. The CDR3 is 15 amino acids. The chain's CDR3 is CASSPGGARGETQYF. The DNA for the CDR3 is TGTGCCAGCAGCCCCGGGGGGGCTAGAGGCGAGACCCAGTACTTC.

This clonotype was detected many times. This chain links TRBV9 with TRBJ2-5, with D tentatively TRBD2 (6 bases). V lost 3 bases, J lost 1 base, and 10 bases lay in between. The CDR3 runs 14 residues. Germline assignment: CDR1 SGDLS and CDR2 YYNGEE. Here the CDR3 DNA reads TGTGCCAGCAGCGCGTTGGGGGGCCAAGAGACCCAGTACTTC. Amino acid sequence: CASSALGGQETQYF.

This clonotype was seen many times. V and J are TRBV24-1 and TRBJ2-5, with D possibly matching TRBD2 (5 bases). Looked up from germline, CDR1 is KGHDR and CDR2 is SFDVKD. V lost 3 bases, J lost 2 bases, and 9 bases lay in between. The CDR3 has 14 amino acids. The CDR3 DNA reads TGTGCCACCAGTGATCCGGGAAAACAAGAGACCCAGTACTTC. Translated: CATSDPGKQETQYF.

In this sample, this clonotype turned up many times. The chain has TRBV6-2 or TRBV6-3 and TRBJ2-2; 10 nucleotides line up with TRBD2. The CDR3 length is 14 residues. J gave up 5 bases and V 7 bases, and 4 bases lay outside the gene matches. CDR1 and CDR2 (germline): MNHEY, SVGEGT. CDR3 sequence: CASTVTSGTGELFF. In DNA form, the CDR3 reads TGTGCCAGCACCGTGACTAGCGGGACCGGGGAGCTGTTTTTT.

The gene calls are TRBV18 and TRBJ2-7; 10 bases match TRBD1. There are 16 residues in the CDR3. Per the germline V gene, CDR1 is KGHSH and CDR2 is LQKENI. Trimming removed 6 bases from V and 4 bases from J; junction bases left unmatched: 12. CDR3 bases: TGTGCCAGCTCCCAAATAAGGGACAGGGGATCGTACGAGCAGTACTTC. It encodes CASSQIRDRGSYEQYF.

This clonotype was counted at least ten times. The chain has TRBV7-6 and TRBJ2-1, with 10 bases identical to TRBD1. Germline trimming cut 1 base from V and 6 bases from J; bases unmatched to any gene: 18. The CDR3 is made up of 20 amino acids. From germline, CDR1 is SGHVS and CDR2 FNYEAQ. DNA for the CDR3: TGTGCCAGCAGCTTAGATATTCCCCGGGACAGGGGCATGGGGGGCAATGAGCAGTTCTTC. Its translation is CASSLDIPRDRGMGGNEQFF.

Many counts were recorded for this clonotype. This sequence joins TRBV9 and TRBJ2-3, with 9 bases fitting TRBD2. With 0 bases clipped from V and 3 bases from J, the junction kept 11 bases outside the gene matches. Germline V gene lookup returns CDR1 SGDLS and CDR2 YYNGEE. The CDR3 is made up of 18 amino acids. DNA of the CDR3: TGTGCCAGCAGCGTAGGCGGTAGCGGGGGCCCCGCGACAGATACGCAGTATTTT. Translating gives CASSVGGSGGPATDTQYF.

This clonotype was recorded at least ten times. This chain uses TRBV6-1 with TRBJ1-5; D not certain. CDR3 length equals 14 residues. Trimming shortened V by 2 bases and J by 0 bases, and 5 bases separated the two germline ends. Germline CDR1 is MNHNS and CDR2 is SASEGT. This CDR3 reads CASSEQYSNQPQHF. CDR3 nucleotide sequence: TGTGCCAGCAGTGAACAGTATAGCAATCAGCCCCAGCATTTT.